This TCR beta chain stems from a study of blood T cell repertoires in COVID-19 (dated by TCRdb to between 2020 and 2021). Describing the broader study: The collaborator samples originated in the United States, Italy and Spain and spanned the acute and convalescent phases of COVID-19. The material from the prospective study consisted of cDNA or gDNA derived from T cells, B-cell-depleted T cells, or PBMCs. The dataset comprised deeply sampled blood TCRbeta repertoires from subjects exposed to, actively infected with, or recovered from COVID-19. Nearly every sample came with metadata listing a de-identified subject ID, COVID-19 status, age in years and sex. The repertoires were released in a freely available public database intended as a resource for research on the immune response to SARS-CoV-2. HLA class I and class II types, where available, came from metadata supplied by the sample provider rather than from assay-based typing. The samples were drawn from two sources: the first 160 participants of the ongoing ImmuneRACE study, and 1,254 subjects contributed by 6 global collaborators. Overall study results and their limits: The amount of clinical and demographic metadata varied by source and participant and was provided uncurated.

As to this clone: Its antigen remains undetermined. Qualities for individual bases were not recorded, and no much larger clone is one base off.

The germline V gene (reference sequence) sets CDR1 to GTSNPN and CDR2 to SVGIG. The CDR3, cysteine through phenylalanine, is 10 amino acids long. Here the CDR3 DNA is all that survives: 30 bases in frame from base 1. The germline ends are 6 bases apart after V is trimmed by 2 bases and J by 8 bases. In Seattle, one collaborating source enrolled patients while the infection was active and tracked those patients longitudinally over the course of disease. Each collaborating institution followed its own protocols to collect whole blood in K2EDTA tubes. Collaborator samples were shipped for TCRbeta analysis as frozen whole blood, isolated PBMCs, or DNA extracted from either sample type. TCRbeta CDR3 regions were amplified from genomic DNA by means of the immunoSEQ Assay, a bias-controlled multiplex PCR. The paper's data handling went like this. The number of nucleated cells in each sample was estimated by amplification of reference gene primers within the assay. To quantify the absolute abundance of each unique TCRbeta CDR3 rearrangement, sequence reads were collapsed and filtered. For each sample, productive Simpson clonality was calculated as the square root of Simpson's diversity index over productive rearrangements. The table was pulled from immuneACCESS by TCRdb, which kept in-frame rearrangements only. Such tables lose some clones; where checked, under half of the loss comes from unresolved V genes, and the rest has no known cause. Clone size and the V and J calls come from that table; the DNA yielded D and trimming. The sample has tens of thousands of clones on record, approximately 90% of them singletons. 18% of the sample lies in the top ten.

The sequenced sample was peripheral blood. This chain joins TRBV30 to TRBJ1-2, with the identity of the D gene unclear. The sequence was obtained from a woman aged 55-69 years with COVID-19, enrolled during active disease. The CDR3 in this case is CAWSREGYTF. The nucleotides read TGTGCCTGGAGTCGGGAGGGCTACACCTTC. Outside the CDR3, residues come from the reference TRBV30 and TRBJ1-2 proteins, so the full variable domain is: SQTIHQWPATLVQPVGSPLSLECTVEGTSNPNLYWYRQAAGRGLQLLFYSVGIGQISSEVPQNLSASRPQDRQFILSSKKLLLSDSGFYLCAWSREGYTFGSGTRLTVV.